The 2 T cell receptor beta chains listed next were all sequenced from one sample in a study of spatial heterogeneity in lung cancer. Time point specified: sample taken at primary tumor resection. MiXCR was run by TCRdb on the 5' RACE reads, yielding one entry per CDR3 protein. The data contain 7,000 to 9,500 distinct CDR3 sequences, 6.5% to 9.5% of them singletons. Study-level findings and limits: One measure, the expanded intratumoral alpha and beta TCR count, tracked tumor mutation counts.

Their recognized antigens are unknown. This sample comprised lung tumor tissue, obtained at surgery. The source of these receptors is a male donor with early-stage non-small cell lung cancer.

This clonotype was found many times. The chain uses TRBV7-2 and TRBJ2-7; 7 positions agree with TRBD2. The V segment lost 5 bases and the J segment 4 bases; nucleotides outside the gene matches: 8. CDR1 is SGHTA and CDR2 is FQGNSA in the germline V gene. CDR3 length equals 14 residues. For the CDR3, the DNA is TGTGCCAGCAGCCTAGACGGGGGGAAGTACGAGCAGTACTTC. Its translation: CASSLDGGKYEQYF. The full variable domain, its missing parts supplied by reference TRBV7-2 and TRBJ2-7, is GAGVSQSPSNKVTEKGKDVELRCDPISGHTALYWYRQSLGQGLEFLIYFQGNSAPDKSGLPSDRFSAERTGGSVSTLTIQRTQQEDSAVYLCASSLDGGKYEQYFGPGTRLTVT.

There are many counts of this clonotype. The V gene is TRBV18, the J gene TRBJ1-1; a possible D gene is TRBD1 (6 bases). V dropped 3 bases and J dropped 3 bases, with 11 bases sitting between them. The CDR3 runs to 14 residues. The germline V gene encodes CDR1 KGHSH and CDR2 LQKENI. The CDR3 DNA reads as TGTGCCAGCTCACCGGGGGGGGCCCACACTGAAGCTTTCTTT. Translating gives CASSPGGAHTEAFF.